The 23 T cell receptor beta chains below all came from one sample that was sequenced in a study of shared clonotypes between healthy human individuals. Selected positively for CCR7 and CD45RO-negative, naive CD8 cells excluded terminally differentiated effector memory CD45RA+ cells. Clones were read by immunoSEQ multiplex PCR, and TCRdb kept only the in-frame ones, dropping some. The sample contains more than 2 million clones, just over 90% of which appear only once. Sequencing was done on a sample of naive CD8+ T cells from PBMCs. These receptors were taken from a man younger than 35 in good health. Some clones in this sample may be carry-over from other donors' samples.

The chain combines TRBV29-1 with TRBJ1-2; no definite D call. Trimming stripped 3 bases from V and 3 bases from J, with 17 bases between. CDR1 and CDR2 (germline): SQVTM, ANQGSEA. The CDR3 length is 15 residues. For the CDR3, the DNA is TGCAGCGTTGAGGCGTTGAAGGAAACAGACTATGGCTACACCTTC. Translating it yields CSVEALKETDYGYTF.

CDR3 sequence: CASSLRVGGQGYIQYF. The CDR3 DNA sequence: TGTGCCAGCAGTTTGAGGGTCGGCGGACAGGGGTACATTCAGTACTTC. The genes are TRBV27 and TRBJ2-4, with TRBD1 matching 9 bases. The CDR3 spans 16 residues. With V trimmed by 3 bases and J by 8 bases, 11 bases remained unmatched. Germline CDR1 reads MNHEY; CDR2 reads SMNVEV (reference sequence).

The V gene is TRBV7-6, the J gene TRBJ2-2, with D unresolved. Deletions cut 2 bases from V and 3 bases from J, with 7 bases between. CDR3 length equals 14 residues. Per germline, CDR1 SGHVS and CDR2 FNYEAQ. CDR3 amino acids: CASSLNQYTGELFF. DNA for the CDR3: TGTGCCAGCAGCTTAAATCAGTACACCGGGGAGCTGTTTTTT.

On this clone: The sample carries other DNA sequences with the same CDR3. The chain uses TRBV9 and TRBJ2-2; 11 bases align to TRBD2. The CDR3 extends over 15 amino acids. Germline-derived CDR1 and CDR2 are SGDLS and YYNGEE. Losses at the gene ends were 4 bases for V and 5 bases for J; bases not matched to a gene: 4. The CDR3 coding sequence is TGTGCCAGCAGCTTTAGCGGGAGGGGAACCGGGGAGCTGTTTTTT. Its translation is CASSFSGRGTGELFF.

The chain employs TRBV27 and TRBJ2-3, with D unclear. The CDR3 is 12 amino acids. Germline-derived CDR1 and CDR2 are MNHEY and SMNVEV (reference sequence). V was cut by 6 bases and J by 1 base, with 5 bases left in between. As DNA, the CDR3 is TGTGCCAGCAGACCGGGCACAGATACGCAGTATTTT. Amino acid sequence: CASRPGTDTQYF.

Concerning this clone: Other DNA sequences within the sample encode an identical CDR3. J is TRBJ1-1 and V is TRBV27; D possibly corresponds to TRBD1 (5 bases). The CDR3 totals 14 residues. Germline V gene data show CDR1 as MNHEY and CDR2 as SMNVEV (reference sequence). Trimming cost V 3 bases and J 1 base, with 9 bases left between them. The CDR3: CASSFLGTNTEAFF. The CDR3 DNA reads as TGTGCCAGCAGTTTTTTAGGGACGAACACTGAAGCTTTCTTT.

The chain has TRBV7-6 and TRBJ2-2; D possibly corresponds to TRBD2 (5 bases). The V and J ends lost 1 base and 0 bases respectively, with 15 bases between them. Germline V CDR1 and CDR2: SGHVS, FNYEAQ. The CDR3 spans 18 residues. Written as DNA, the CDR3 is TGTGCCAGCAGCTTAGTGGGTAGCGTTTACGCGAACACCGGGGAGCTGTTTTTT. This translates into CASSLVGSVYANTGELFF.

The V gene is TRBV4-3, the J gene TRBJ2-1; possibly TRBD1 or TRBD2 for D (5 bases each). CDR3 length equals 18 residues. Germline V gives CDR1 LGHNA, CDR2 YSLEER. Trimming removed 4 bases from V and 1 base from J, with 20 bases in between. Here the CDR3 DNA reads TGCGCCAGCAGCCCCTCGGCCGGGACCCGGGTTTCCTACAATGAGCAGTTCTTC. It encodes CASSPSAGTRVSYNEQFF.

V and J are TRBV27 and TRBJ2-1, with TRBD2 matching over 8 bases. J gave up 5 bases and V 6 bases, and 12 bases lay outside the gene matches. From germline, CDR1 is MNHEY and CDR2 SMNVEV (reference sequence). The length of the CDR3 is 16 residues. CDR3 sequence (DNA): TGTGCCAGCAGATGGCCGGGGCGGGAGGAACACAATGAGCAGTTCTTC. Its translation is CASRWPGREEHNEQFF.

The chain links TRBV28 to TRBJ1-2, with a weak D call TRBD1 (6 bases). Germline loops: CDR1 MDHEN, CDR2 SYDVKM. The germline V and J ends were trimmed by 6 bases and 4 bases, with 15 bases remaining between them. This CDR3 is 14 amino acids long. CDR3 loop: CASREDRWGYGYTF. In DNA, the CDR3 is TGTGCCAGCAGGGAAGACAGGTGGGGCTATGGCTACACCTTC.

The chain carries TRBV29-1 and TRBJ2-1; 7 bases are shared with TRBD2. Trimming at V came to 8 bases and at J to 6 bases, leaving 10 bases not matched to a gene. The CDR3 has 13 residues. Germline lookup yields CDR1 SQVTM and CDR2 ANQGSEA. The CDR3 bases are TGCAGCCTCAGGGAAGCGGGAAGCAATGAGCAGTTCTTC. Translating gives CSLREAGSNEQFF.

To note about this clone: This same CDR3 is encoded by further DNA sequences in the sample. The rearrangement links TRBV28 to TRBJ2-7; 11 nucleotides align to TRBD2. The CDR3 has 14 amino acids. Unmatched junction bases numbered 5, after V lost 6 bases and J lost 4 bases. CDR1 is MDHEN and CDR2 is SYDVKM in the germline V gene. This CDR3 is CASSPLAGGYEQYF. The CDR3 DNA follows: TGTGCCAGCAGCCCTCTAGCGGGAGGATACGAGCAGTACTTC. Using reference TRBV28 and TRBJ2-7 for the parts outside the CDR3, the full variable domain is DVKVTQSSRYLVKRTGEKVFLECVQDMDHENMFWYRQDPGLGLRLIYFSYDVKMKEKGDIPEGYSVSREKKERFSLILESASTNQTSMYLCASSPLAGGYEQYFGPGTRLTVT.

Note on this clone: At one end the junction does not follow the germline gene, possibly because of a read error. The V and J genes are TRBV10-3 and TRBJ1-1; unclear D gene. Germline values: CDR1 ENHRY, CDR2 SYGVKD. This CDR3 spans 14 amino acids. The DNA of the CDR3 is TGTGCCATCAGGGAGTGGGCAGCTTCTACTGAAGCTTTCTTT. It translates to CAIREWAASTEAFF.

This clone was seen once. The chain recombines TRBV28 with TRBJ2-1, with 7 bases aligning to TRBD2. The CDR3 spans 13 residues. V lost 6 bases, J lost 10 bases, and 9 bases stayed unmatched. CDR1 MDHEN and CDR2 SYDVKM come from the germline V gene. This CDR3 is CASRLAGGWEQFF. CDR3 nucleotides: TGTGCCAGCAGACTAGCCGGGGGGTGGGAGCAGTTCTTC. Looking up the rest from reference TRBV28 and TRBJ2-1 gives the full variable domain: DVKVTQSSRYLVKRTGEKVFLECVQDMDHENMFWYRQDPGLGLRLIYFSYDVKMKEKGDIPEGYSVSREKKERFSLILESASTNQTSMYLCASRLAGGWEQFFGPGTRLTVL.

The gene calls are TRBV19 and TRBJ2-7; 7 nucleotides agree with TRBD2. V shed 5 bases, J shed 2 bases, and the junction held 3 bases outside the gene matches. The CDR3 length is 13 residues. CDR1 and CDR2 (germline): LNHDA, SQIVND (reference sequence). Here the CDR3 reads CASSDTSAYEQYF. CDR3 DNA sequence: TGTGCCAGTAGTGATACTAGCGCCTACGAGCAGTACTTC.

The CDR3 here is CASTYRDSYEQYF. CDR3 nucleotide sequence: TGTGCCAGCACCTACCGGGACTCCTACGAGCAGTACTTC. This chain uses TRBV25-1 with TRBJ2-7, with a possible D match to TRBD2 (5 bases). The CDR3 runs to 13 residues. V gave up 7 bases and J gave up 0 bases, with 10 bases separating them. Germline lookup yields CDR1 MGHDK and CDR2 SYGVNS.

V is TRBV28 and J is TRBJ1-6; the D gene is possibly TRBD1 (5 bases). Germline V gene sequence: CDR1 MDHEN, CDR2 SYDVKM. The ends were cut back, 6 bases at V and 5 bases at J, with 11 bases in the middle. CDR3 size: 14 residues. CDR3 nucleotide sequence: TGTGCCAGCAGCCTCCGGGGGAATAATTCACCCCTCCACTTT. Protein: CASSLRGNNSPLHF.

This clone showed up just once. The V gene is TRBV28, the J gene TRBJ2-7, with 12 bases lining up with TRBD1. This CDR3 has 14 amino acids. Germline V gives CDR1 MDHEN, CDR2 SYDVKM. The V gene end was trimmed by 8 bases and the J gene end by 4 bases; junction bases not matched to a gene: 6. DNA of the CDR3: TGTGCCAGCGTACCGGGACAGGGGGCTTACGAGCAGTACTTC. Amino acid sequence: CASVPGQGAYEQYF.

This clone has just one count. J is TRBJ1-5 and V is TRBV28; 12 bases agree with TRBD1. Per germline, CDR1 MDHEN and CDR2 SYDVKM. This CDR3 is built from 16 residues. V was clipped by 3 bases and J by 5 bases; unmatched bases: 5. The CDR3: CASSLAWDRGHQPQHF. Written as DNA, the CDR3 is TGTGCCAGCAGTTTGGCTTGGGACAGGGGGCATCAGCCCCAGCATTTT.

V usage is TRBV7-9 and J usage is TRBJ2-3, with D perhaps matching TRBD1 (6 bases). Germline-derived CDR1 and CDR2 are SEHNR and FQNEAQ (reference sequence). Trimming took off 5 bases at V and 3 bases at J, with 21 bases between the two ends. The CDR3 extends over 17 amino acids. CDR3 region: CASSLPIQGWLTDTQYF. CDR3 coding DNA: TGTGCCAGCAGCCTCCCTATCCAGGGGTGGTTGACAGATACGCAGTATTTT.

V gene TRBV7-8 combines with J gene TRBJ2-3; 9 nucleotides match TRBD2. The CDR3 has 14 residues. The germline CDR1 and CDR2 sequences are SGHVS and FQNEAQ. Trimming cost V 6 bases and J 5 bases; bases outside gene matches: 6. The CDR3 nucleotides read TGTGCCAGCAGTACGGGACTAGCCCTAGATACGCAGTATTTT. As protein: CASSTGLALDTQYF. Full variable domain (outside the CDR3, taken from reference TRBV7-8 and TRBJ2-3): GAGVSQSPRYKVAKRGQDVALRCDPISGHVSLFWYQQALGQGPEFLTYFQNEAQLDKSGLPSDRFFAERPEGSVSTLKIQRTQQEDSAVYLCASSTGLALDTQYFGPGTRLTVL.

The chain joins TRBV7-8 to TRBJ2-1, with TRBD1 identical over 8 bases. CDR1 is SGHVS and CDR2 is FQNEAQ in the germline V gene. Trimming took 4 bases from V and 5 from J; bases not matched to a gene: 7. The CDR3 runs 15 residues. The CDR3 DNA reads TGTGCCAGCAGCTATTCCGGGACAGGTAACAATGAGCAGTTCTTC. This codes for CASSYSGTGNNEQFF. The entire variable domain, with the rest obtained from reference TRBV7-8 and TRBJ2-1, is as follows: GAGVSQSPRYKVAKRGQDVALRCDPISGHVSLFWYQQALGQGPEFLTYFQNEAQLDKSGLPSDRFFAERPEGSVSTLKIQRTQQEDSAVYLCASSYSGTGNNEQFFGPGTRLTVL.

This clone was found once. This chain uses TRBV12-1 with TRBJ1-1; the DNA was not compared with TRBD1, the D call given in the table. TRBV12-1 is classified as a pseudogene. This CDR3 has 16 residues. CDR3 protein: CASSFRPDRGVTEAFF. The DNA for the CDR3 is TGTGCCAGCAGCTTTCGCCCGGACAGGGGGGTCACTGAAGCTTTCTTT.